This TCR beta chain was recorded in a study of T cell responses to AZD1222 COVID-19 vaccine. V lost 6 bases to trimming and J lost 8 bases, with 20 bases between them. The CDR3 extends over 16 amino acids. Notes on the study in general: Repertoires were obtained solely post-peak T cell response. Vaccine-associated CD4 TCRs spanned spike, dominant at 160-218 and 743-854. A mostly white British donor set with more females was recruited, and clonal diversity was possibly underestimated.

Turning to this clone: The target antigen is unknown.

Second-dose schedules of about 4 or about 12 weeks were combined. Measured with immunoSEQ multiplex PCR; TCRdb has only the in-frame clones, and not every one. The repertoire holds around 78,000 clones, with 90% as singletons. This sample comprised peripheral blood, obtained 28 days after the second AZD1222 dose. This sequence was found in an adult who received the AZD1222 COVID-19 vaccine. V gene TRBV23-1 combines with J gene TRBJ1-6; D is ambiguous. Being an ORF, TRBV23-1 has a function that is uncertain. CDR3 nucleotides: TGCGCCAGCAGCCCTACCCGGACCGTCCGCGATTCACCCCTCCACTTT. Protein: CASSPTRTVRDSPLHF.